This TCR beta chain was found in a study of T cells after yellow fever vaccination. Study-wide results and limits: The booster response re-showed most primary clones: approximately 97% CD4, approximately 85% CD8. It was a weaker secondary response, yet one that peaked faster, at day 5 versus 15. A minor fraction of clonotypes spanned both CD4 and CD8 compartments.

Conversion of TCR transcripts into cDNA relied on 5'RACE template switching, which added a universal primer site and UMIs. TCRdb reprocessed the 5' RACE reads via MiXCR and lists one record per CDR3 protein. The sample has a few hundred thousand distinct CDR3 sequences; 8.5% to 10% are singletons. Turning to this clonotype: Its antigen is still unknown.

CDR3 length: 13 residues. The germline V gene has CDR1 SEHNR and CDR2 FQNEAQ (reference sequence). Trimming cost V 8 bases and J 2 bases, with 12 bases left between them. The TCR comes from a man in his late teens or twenties who received the YFV17D yellow fever vaccine. The starting material was PBMCs, obtained on the day of the first yellow fever vaccination. The chain employs TRBV7-9 and TRBJ1-2, with D unclear. The CDR3 bases are TGTGCCAGCGGCCCCGGGCGAAACTATGGCTACACCTTC. Its translation: CASGPGRNYGYTF.